This passage covers 10 T cell receptor beta chains from one sample sequenced in a study of OX40 agonist ivuxolimab in advanced cancers. Here immunoSEQ multiplex PCR was the method, and the copy in TCRdb shows in-frame clones only, minus some. The table has roughly 67,000 clones, almost 90% seen once. Source: CD4+ or CD8+ T cells sorted from blood, taken in a trial of the OX40 agonist ivuxolimab. These receptors originate from an adult with an advanced solid tumor such as melanoma, head and neck, liver or kidney cancer.

Notes on this clone: One end of the junction fails to match germline, which may point to a read error. The rearrangement joins TRBV28 to TRBJ2-1; D call uncertain. Germline-derived CDR1 and CDR2 are MDHEN and SYDVKM. This CDR3 comprises 13 residues. As DNA, the CDR3 is TGTGCCAGCAGTACATCGCCCCTACTACACCCGATCTTC. It yields the protein CASSTSPLLHPIF.

The rearrangement joins TRBV7-3 to TRBJ2-2; D is unresolved. The germline V and J ends were trimmed by 1 base and 5 bases, with 11 bases remaining between them. Germline V gene data show CDR1 as SGHTA and CDR2 as FQGTGA. The CDR3 length is 15 residues. The CDR3 sequence is CASSLNWQPTGELFF. The CDR3 DNA reads as TGTGCCAGCAGCTTAAATTGGCAGCCGACCGGGGAGCTGTTTTTT.

This sequence joins TRBV7-9 and TRBJ1-1; D might be TRBD1 (5 bases). CDR3 length equals 11 residues. Trimming took 5 bases from V and 10 from J, leaving 11 bases between them. Germline values: CDR1 SEHNR, CDR2 FQNEAQ (reference sequence). The CDR3 is CASSQGPLAFF. The CDR3 DNA is TGTGCCAGCAGCCAGGGTCCATTAGCTTTCTTT.

The chain couples TRBV4-1 to TRBJ2-5, with 10 bases fitting TRBD2. TRBJ2-7 matches the DNA end more closely, so the J call is doubtful. CDR1 is MGHRA, CDR2 YSYEKL, per germline. This CDR3 region has 17 residues. The chain's CDR3 is CASSQAWTSGSSYEQYF. The CDR3 DNA follows: TGCGCCAGCAGCCAAGCGTGGACTAGCGGCAGCTCCTACGAGCAGTACTTC.

The V gene is TRBV10-2, the J gene TRBJ1-4; tentatively, D is TRBD1 (6 bases). There are 15 residues in the CDR3. Trimming removed 7 bases from V and 0 bases from J, with 12 bases in between. Germline lookup yields CDR1 WSHSY and CDR2 SAAADI. The CDR3 nucleotides are TGCGCCAGCACCTGGGACACCGCAACTAATGAAAAACTGTTTTTT. It codes for CASTWDTATNEKLFF.

The chain links TRBV7-9 to TRBJ1-4; D is ambiguous. The CDR3 totals 15 residues. Trimming took off 1 base at V and 0 bases at J, with 6 bases between the two ends. Germline V gene data show CDR1 as SEHNR and CDR2 as FQNEAQ (reference sequence). The CDR3 sequence: CASSLGAATNEKLFF. The DNA of the CDR3 is TGTGCCAGCAGCTTAGGGGCAGCAACTAATGAAAAACTGTTTTTT.

This chain joins TRBV18 and TRBJ2-3; 8 nucleotides align to TRBD2. The CDR3 has 15 amino acids. Germline-derived CDR1 and CDR2 are KGHSH and LQKENI. After removal of 4 bases from V and 5 bases from J, the junction contained 8 bases not matched to a gene. The CDR3, as DNA: TGTGCCAGCTCACAAGCGGGAGCCCGGGAAGATACGCAGTATTTT. Translating it yields CASSQAGAREDTQYF.

The rearrangement uses TRBV11-2 and TRBJ1-4, with D hard to call. Trimming removed 1 base from V and 3 bases from J, with 6 bases in between. The CDR3 runs to 14 residues. CDR1 and CDR2 from the germline V gene are SGHAT and FQNNGV. The CDR3 protein is CASSLGVPNEKLFF. The CDR3 DNA reads as TGTGCCAGCAGCTTAGGGGTCCCTAATGAAAAACTGTTTTTT.

The chain couples TRBV9 to TRBJ1-5; D possibly corresponds to TRBD1 (5 bases). CDR3 length equals 13 residues. Per germline, CDR1 SGDLS and CDR2 YYNGEE. Deletions cut 2 bases from V and 12 bases from J, with 15 bases between. CDR3 DNA: TGTGCCAGCAGCGTGGAGGGGCGTGGGCGCCAGCATTTT. Translating gives CASSVEGRGRQHF.

This sequence joins TRBV29-1 and TRBJ2-2, with D maybe TRBD2 (5 bases). V lost 7 bases to trimming and J lost 8 bases, with 14 bases between them. The germline gives CDR1 SQVTM, CDR2 ANQGSEA. The CDR3 is 12 residues long. CDR3 protein: CSAGLRSGELFF. Written as DNA, the CDR3 is TGCAGCGCAGGACTGCGCAGTGGGGAGCTGTTTTTT.